This TCR beta chain is drawn from a study of blood T cell repertoires in COVID-19. In the study overall: Spain, Italy and the United States supplied samples that represented acute and convalescent COVID-19.

Assay used: immunoSEQ multiplex PCR; TCRdb lists only in-frame clones, some missing. The top ten hold roughly 8.8% of the sample, which has roughly 230,000 clones, around four fifths seen once. The CDR3 has 15 amino acids. Germline values: CDR1 MDHEN, CDR2 SYDVKM. With V trimmed by 7 bases and J by 3 bases, 9 bases remained unmatched. The receptor was derived from a man aged 35 to 55 with active or convalescent COVID-19. Sequenced sample: peripheral blood. The chain is built from TRBV28 and TRBJ2-7, with 10 bases that match TRBD1. CDR3 loop: CASNLPGQGNYEQYF. DNA for the CDR3: TGTGCCAGCAATCTACCGGGACAGGGGAACTACGAGCAGTACTTC. The entire variable domain, with the rest obtained from reference TRBV28 and TRBJ2-7, is as follows: DVKVTQSSRYLVKRTGEKVFLECVQDMDHENMFWYRQDPGLGLRLIYFSYDVKMKEKGDIPEGYSVSREKKERFSLILESASTNQTSMYLCASNLPGQGNYEQYFGPGTRLTVT.